The clone carrying this TCR beta chain was recorded once. Antigen specificity is unknown. Per the original methods: Because ImmunoSEQ provided only junction sequences with no quality scores, the filtering differed. Only in-frame clones appear in the TCRdb table, and some are missing; sequencing was by immunoSEQ multiplex PCR. Clonal size and the V and J genes are those of that table, whereas D and trimming came from the DNA. The repertoire includes about 2 million clones, about 95% of them detected once, and roughly 1% sits in the top ten. The record originates from a study of shared clonotypes between healthy human individuals. The wider study: Three plates each covered CD4 naive and memory; CD8 naive two, CD8 memory one. General study findings and limits: Larger estimated richness was generally seen in naive subsets than in memory subsets.

Positive CCR7 selection of CD45RO-negative cells yielded the naive CD8 cells, and terminally differentiated effector memory CD45RA+ cells were excluded. There were no recent acute infections or vaccinations among the donors, who were healthy HIV-negative adults. With V trimmed by 0 bases and J by 7 bases, 12 bases remained unmatched. There are 16 residues in the CDR3. The chain uses TRBV5-3 and TRBJ1-1, with TRBD1 identical over 7 bases. TRBV5-3 is an open reading frame whose function is uncertain. The sample taken for sequencing was naive CD8+ T cells sorted from blood. The sequence was obtained from a man aged 18-30 years in good health. CDR3 DNA sequence: TGTGCCAGAAGCTTGGTCGCCTCACGACAGGGAATTGAAGCTTTCTTT. Residues: CARSLVASRQGIEAFF.